The entry below describes one T cell receptor (beta chain). The sample belongs to a study of blood T cell repertoires in COVID-19. Trimming cost V 6 bases and J 7 bases, with 12 bases left between them. This CDR3 region has 12 residues. Looked up from germline, CDR1 is KGHSH and CDR2 is LQKENI. Only in-frame clones appear in the TCRdb table, and some are missing; sequencing was by immunoSEQ multiplex PCR. The data hold over 45,000 clones, with around 83% observed a single time. The sequenced material came from peripheral blood. V and J are TRBV18 and TRBJ2-5; D perhaps matches TRBD1 (5 bases). This clonotype was sampled from a human donor in a cohort sampled during active COVID-19. For the CDR3, the DNA is TGTGCCAGCTCCACAGGCGGTGGGACCCAGTACTTC. This gives the protein CASSTGGGTQYF.